This passage covers 7 T cell receptor beta chains from one sample sequenced in a study of T-cell reconstitution after alpha-beta-depleted transplantation in children. The authors prepared the TCRbeta library with unique molecular identifiers. TCRdb itself ran the PCR reads through MiXCR, one entry per CDR3 protein. The sample shows 780,000 or so distinct CDR3 sequences, approximately 15% of them seen only once. Sequences were derived from PBMCs, mostly from graft donor cells, sampled 360 days after TCRalphabeta/CD19-depleted stem cell transplant. The receptor set was obtained from a male patient between 10 and 17 years old who had a stem cell transplant for acute lymphoblastic leukemia, so the T cells may come from the graft donor.

The chain has TRBV15 and TRBJ1-5; the D gene is possibly TRBD1 (5 bases). The germline gives CDR1 LNHNV, CDR2 YYDKDF (reference sequence). This CDR3 has 14 residues. V gave up 0 bases and J gave up 9 bases, with 12 bases separating them. CDR3 protein: CATSRDTGALPQHF. CDR3 bases: TGTGCCACCAGCAGAGATACTGGGGCCCTGCCCCAGCATTTT. Using reference TRBV15 and TRBJ1-5 for the parts outside the CDR3, the full variable domain is DAMVIQNPRYQVTQFGKPVTLSCSQTLNHNVMYWYQQKSSQAPKLLFHYYDKDFNNEADTPDNFQSRRPNTSFCFLDIRSPGLGDTAMYLCATSRDTGALPQHFGDGTRLSIL.

This clonotype has a handful of counts. This rearrangement joins TRBV2 to TRBJ2-3; 8 nucleotides align to TRBD2. Losses at the gene ends were 6 bases for V and 4 bases for J; bases not matched to a gene: 18. The length of the CDR3 is 18 residues. Germline V CDR1 and CDR2: SNHLY, FYNNEI. DNA of the CDR3: TGTGCCAGCAGCCCAAGGGGGGGGACTAGAGAAGTCCCAGATACGCAGTATTTT. It is translated as CASSPRGGTREVPDTQYF.

V is TRBV7-3 and J is TRBJ2-3; D gene uncertain. This CDR3 has 13 residues. Trimming shortened V by 5 bases and J by 8 bases, and 14 bases separated the two germline ends. From germline, CDR1 is SGHTA and CDR2 FQGTGA. The CDR3 nucleotides are TGTGCCAGCAGCCCCGAATCTCGTCTTACGCAGTATTTT. Residues: CASSPESRLTQYF.

This clonotype showed up just a few times. The rearrangement joins TRBV4-2 to TRBJ1-4; 7 bases are shared with TRBD1. V shed 1 base, J shed 6 bases, and the junction held 2 bases outside the gene matches. CDR1 is LGHNA, CDR2 YNFKEQ, per germline. The CDR3 extends over 14 amino acids. The CDR3: CASSQGDRDEKLFF. The CDR3 DNA follows: TGTGCCAGCAGCCAAGGTGACAGGGATGAAAAACTGTTTTTT.

The chain recombines TRBV19 with TRBJ2-5, with 10 nucleotides matching TRBD1. The ends lost 7 bases at V and 5 bases at J; junction bases unmatched: 4. Germline V gene sequence: CDR1 LNHDA, CDR2 SQIVND (reference sequence). CDR3 length: 13 residues. The chain's CDR3 is CASTGQGMETQYF. DNA for the CDR3: TGTGCCAGTACGGGACAGGGGATGGAGACCCAGTACTTC. Full variable domain (missing parts from reference TRBV19 and TRBJ2-5): DGGITQSPKYLFRKEGQNVTLSCEQNLNHDAMYWYRQDPGQGLRLIYYSQIVNDFQKGDIAEGYSVSREKKESFPLTVTSAQKNPTAFYLCASTGQGMETQYFGPGTRLLVL.

Here the CDR3 DNA reads TGTGCCAGCAGGCGAACAGGGGGTCAAGTTAATCAGCCCCAGCATTTT. It is translated as CASRRTGGQVNQPQHF. This rearrangement joins TRBV2 to TRBJ1-5, with 8 bases aligning to TRBD1. V gave up 6 bases and J gave up 4 bases; unmatched junction bases: 11. The germline V gene encodes CDR1 SNHLY and CDR2 FYNNEI. The CDR3 totals 16 residues.

The chain joins TRBV12-3 or TRBV12-4 to TRBJ2-1, with 12 bases aligning to TRBD2. After removal of 5 bases from V and 7 bases from J, the junction contained 9 bases not matched to a gene. The CDR3 is 16 residues long. The chain's CDR3 is CASSPRTSGVPNEQFF. DNA for the CDR3: TGTGCCAGCAGTCCACGGACTAGCGGGGTCCCTAATGAGCAGTTCTTC.